Described below is a single T cell receptor (beta chain) sequence and its context. Some clones are missing from TCRdb's copy, which holds only in-frame ones; the method was immunoSEQ multiplex PCR. The table has 25,000 to 35,000 clones, more than 85% seen once. Per germline, CDR1 MNHEY and CDR2 SVGAGI. Trimming stripped 2 bases from V and 2 bases from J, with 7 bases between. This CDR3 is built from 13 residues. This entry is derived from a study of glioma-infiltrating T cells after dendritic cell vaccination. The TCR was taken from a human donor with glioblastoma. This specimen was blood, taken before dendritic cell vaccination. The genes are TRBV6-5 and TRBJ2-7; unclear D gene. The CDR3 nucleotides are TGTGCCAGCAGTTACGCAGGTGCCTACGAGCAGTACTTC. This translates into CASSYAGAYEQYF.